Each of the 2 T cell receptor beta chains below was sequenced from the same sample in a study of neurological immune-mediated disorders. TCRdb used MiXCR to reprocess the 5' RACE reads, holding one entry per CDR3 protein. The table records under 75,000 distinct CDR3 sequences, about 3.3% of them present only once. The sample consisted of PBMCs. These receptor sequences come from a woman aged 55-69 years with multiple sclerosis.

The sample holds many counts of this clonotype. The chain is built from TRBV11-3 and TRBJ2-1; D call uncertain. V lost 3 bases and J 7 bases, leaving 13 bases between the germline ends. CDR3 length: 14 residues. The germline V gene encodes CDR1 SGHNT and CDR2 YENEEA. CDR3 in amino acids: CASSFSRTGNEQFF. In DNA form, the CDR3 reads TGTGCCAGCAGCTTTTCTAGGACGGGTAATGAGCAGTTCTTC.

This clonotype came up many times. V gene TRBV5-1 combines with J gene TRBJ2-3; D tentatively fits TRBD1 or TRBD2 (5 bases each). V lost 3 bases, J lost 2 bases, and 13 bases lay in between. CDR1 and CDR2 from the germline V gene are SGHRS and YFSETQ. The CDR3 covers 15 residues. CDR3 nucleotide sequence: TGCGCCAGCAGCTACGACGGGACCCCCACAGATACGCAGTATTTT. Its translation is CASSYDGTPTDTQYF.